The 16 T cell receptor beta chains reported below all come from one sample, sequenced in a study of cytomegalovirus exposure and HLA in healthy donors. PCR amplification relied on 60 Vbeta primers (plus 13 Jbeta primers). Repertoires were generated with immunoSEQ multiplex PCR, while TCRdb's copy carries only in-frame clones and drops some. The sample has tens of thousands of clones; about 67% are singletons. The sample consisted of PBMCs. Source of these receptors: a man aged 35 to 55 in good health and CMV-seropositive.

The chain links TRBV19 to TRBJ1-1; tentatively, D is TRBD1 (5 bases). The CDR3 covers 14 residues. Per the germline V gene, CDR1 is LNHDA and CDR2 is SQIVND (reference sequence). Trimming pared 1 base from V and 10 bases from J, leaving 16 bases between. CDR3 nucleotide sequence: TGTGCCAGTAGTATAGGGGGGGATCTCTTTGGAGCTTTCTTT. It is translated as CASSIGGDLFGAFF.

This chain connects TRBV28 to TRBJ1-2; tentatively, D is TRBD1 (5 bases). The CDR3 sequence is 16 residues long. Germline V gene lookup returns CDR1 MDHEN and CDR2 SYDVKM. V was trimmed by 3 bases and J by 6 bases, leaving 20 bases between them. CDR3 protein: CASSFSSRGFPHGYTF. CDR3 sequence (DNA): TGTGCCAGCAGTTTTAGCTCCCGGGGGTTCCCTCATGGCTACACCTTC.

The chain recombines TRBV6-5 with TRBJ2-7; TRBD2 matches 15 bases. CDR1 and CDR2 from the germline V gene are MNHEY and SVGAGI. The V and J ends lost 4 bases and 4 bases, in that order; junction bases with no gene match: 5. The length of the CDR3 is 16 residues. As DNA, the CDR3 is TGTGCCAGCAGTTCCCGGACTAGCGGGAGGGCTTACGAGCAGTACTTC. It specifies CASSSRTSGRAYEQYF.

This clone was seen a few times. This rearrangement joins TRBV28 to TRBJ1-2; possible D gene TRBD1, 5 bases. The V gene lost 4 bases and the J gene lost 1 base, with 16 bases spanning the gap. Germline V gene lookup returns CDR1 MDHEN and CDR2 SYDVKM. The CDR3 contains 16 residues. The CDR3, as DNA: TGTGCCAGCAGTTCTTACGTAGGGGATTATAACTATGGCTACACCTTC. Translation: CASSSYVGDYNYGYTF.

The V gene is TRBV14, the J gene TRBJ1-1, with TRBD1 as a possible D gene (6 bases). Germline CDR1 reads SGHDN; CDR2 reads FVKESK. V was trimmed by 4 bases and J by 2 bases, leaving 14 bases between them. CDR3 length equals 15 residues. CDR3 sequence reads: CASSLLPGANTEAFF. Written as DNA, the CDR3 is TGTGCCAGCAGCCTCCTACCAGGGGCTAACACTGAAGCTTTCTTT.

This clone was counted a few times. The genes are TRBV6-5 and TRBJ1-1, with a tentative D call TRBD1 (6 bases). Between the trimmed V and J ends, which lost 6 bases and 0 bases, there was a span of 14 bases. The CDR3 covers 15 residues. In germline, CDR1 is MNHEY, CDR2 SVGAGI. The DNA for the CDR3 is TGTGCCAGCAGAGAGACCGACAGGTTGAACACTGAAGCTTTCTTT. Translated: CASRETDRLNTEAFF.

This clone has a handful of counts. The CDR3 DNA reads as TGTGCCACCAGCAGGGACAGGGGGCGAGTAGCTTTCTTT. This translates into CATSRDRGRVAFF. V and J are TRBV15 and TRBJ1-1; 11 bases are shared with TRBD1. This CDR3 spans 13 amino acids. Germline V lookup: CDR1 LNHNV, CDR2 YYDKDF (reference sequence). The trim removed 3 bases at V and 10 bases at J, leaving 4 bases unmatched.

About this clone: A junction boundary mismatches the germline segment, possibly from a read error. The rearrangement links TRBV29-1 to TRBJ1-2, with 7 bases identical to TRBD1. The germline gives CDR1 SQVTM, CDR2 ANQGSEA. CDR3 length equals 12 residues. The CDR3 nucleotides are TGCACCACACTGACAGGGCTCTATGGCCACACCTTC. Protein product: CTTLTGLYGHTF. The full variable domain, rest sourced from reference TRBV29-1 and TRBJ1-2, is SAVISQKPSRDICQRGTSLTIQCQVDSQVTMMFWYRQQPGQSLTLIATANQGSEATYESGFVIDKFPISRPNLTFSTLTVSNMSPEDSSIYLCTTLTGLYGHTFGSGTRLTVV.

V and J are TRBV6-1 and TRBJ2-1; TRBD2 aligns across 9 bases. Germline lookup yields CDR1 MNHNS and CDR2 SASEGT. V trimming: 8 bases; J trimming: 5 bases; junction bases outside the gene matches: 4. The CDR3 spans 13 residues. The CDR3 DNA reads as TGTGCCAGCGAGCGGGAGGAAGACAATGAGCAGTTCTTC. Translation: CASEREEDNEQFF.

V usage is TRBV30 and J usage is TRBJ2-3; D possibly corresponds to TRBD2 (6 bases). Germline lookup yields CDR1 GTSNPN and CDR2 SVGIG (reference sequence). The CDR3 runs to 12 residues. The V end lost 5 bases, the J end lost 4 bases, and 10 bases lay between the germline ends. The CDR3 loop is CAWGEVADTQYF. In DNA form, the CDR3 reads TGTGCCTGGGGGGAGGTCGCAGATACGCAGTATTTT.

This chain connects TRBV6-4 to TRBJ1-2, with 10 bases lining up with TRBD1. This CDR3 region has 15 residues. The V gene's germline CDR1 is MRHNA and CDR2 SNTAGT. V was pared by 5 bases and J by 0 bases, with 3 bases of the junction left unmatched. CDR3 coding DNA: TGTGCCAGCAGTTCCGGGACAGGGGCTAACTATGGCTACACCTTC. This translates into CASSSGTGANYGYTF.

This clone has a single count. The V gene is TRBV11-2, the J gene TRBJ1-1; no firm D call. The CDR3 runs to 13 residues. The germline CDR1 and CDR2 sequences are SGHAT and FQNNGV. The germline V and J ends were trimmed by 3 bases and 5 bases, with 10 bases remaining between them. The CDR3 spells CASSFSLRTEAFF. The CDR3 coding sequence is TGTGCCAGCAGCTTCTCCTTACGGACTGAAGCTTTCTTT.

This clone was recorded once. The rearrangement links TRBV28 to TRBJ1-2; no clear D. Trimming removed 9 bases from V and 8 bases from J, with 19 bases in between. CDR1 MDHEN and CDR2 SYDVKM come from the germline V gene. The CDR3 runs to 13 residues. The CDR3 DNA reads TGTGCCAGTAGATATCCCAGCGAGGTCGGCTACACCTTC. Protein: CASRYPSEVGYTF.

The chain employs TRBV5-1 and TRBJ1-3; D is undetermined. With 0 bases removed from V and 11 bases from J, the gap between germline ends came to 9 bases. The CDR3 totals 12 residues. Germline-derived CDR1 and CDR2 are SGHRS and YFSETQ. The CDR3 protein is CASSLGDRPIYF. CDR3 coding DNA: TGCGCCAGCAGCTTGGGCGATCGCCCCATATATTTT.

This chain links TRBV9 with TRBJ2-1; maybe TRBD2 (5 bases). The CDR3 length is 11 residues. Deletions cut 3 bases from V and 8 bases from J, with 6 bases between. Germline V lookup: CDR1 SGDLS, CDR2 YYNGEE. In DNA, the CDR3 is TGTGCCAGCAGCGCGGGATATGAGCAGTTCTTC. Translation gives CASSAGYEQFF.

The table lists this clone with many counts. The chain combines TRBV6-6 with TRBJ1-1, with TRBD1 as a possible D gene (5 bases). V gave up 8 bases and J gave up 5 bases, with 15 bases separating them. Germline lookup yields CDR1 MNHNY and CDR2 SVGAGI (reference sequence). This CDR3 region has 13 residues. The CDR3 coding sequence is TGTGCCAGCTGGGCCAGGGAAAAGACTGAAGCTTTCTTT. Translation gives CASWAREKTEAFF.